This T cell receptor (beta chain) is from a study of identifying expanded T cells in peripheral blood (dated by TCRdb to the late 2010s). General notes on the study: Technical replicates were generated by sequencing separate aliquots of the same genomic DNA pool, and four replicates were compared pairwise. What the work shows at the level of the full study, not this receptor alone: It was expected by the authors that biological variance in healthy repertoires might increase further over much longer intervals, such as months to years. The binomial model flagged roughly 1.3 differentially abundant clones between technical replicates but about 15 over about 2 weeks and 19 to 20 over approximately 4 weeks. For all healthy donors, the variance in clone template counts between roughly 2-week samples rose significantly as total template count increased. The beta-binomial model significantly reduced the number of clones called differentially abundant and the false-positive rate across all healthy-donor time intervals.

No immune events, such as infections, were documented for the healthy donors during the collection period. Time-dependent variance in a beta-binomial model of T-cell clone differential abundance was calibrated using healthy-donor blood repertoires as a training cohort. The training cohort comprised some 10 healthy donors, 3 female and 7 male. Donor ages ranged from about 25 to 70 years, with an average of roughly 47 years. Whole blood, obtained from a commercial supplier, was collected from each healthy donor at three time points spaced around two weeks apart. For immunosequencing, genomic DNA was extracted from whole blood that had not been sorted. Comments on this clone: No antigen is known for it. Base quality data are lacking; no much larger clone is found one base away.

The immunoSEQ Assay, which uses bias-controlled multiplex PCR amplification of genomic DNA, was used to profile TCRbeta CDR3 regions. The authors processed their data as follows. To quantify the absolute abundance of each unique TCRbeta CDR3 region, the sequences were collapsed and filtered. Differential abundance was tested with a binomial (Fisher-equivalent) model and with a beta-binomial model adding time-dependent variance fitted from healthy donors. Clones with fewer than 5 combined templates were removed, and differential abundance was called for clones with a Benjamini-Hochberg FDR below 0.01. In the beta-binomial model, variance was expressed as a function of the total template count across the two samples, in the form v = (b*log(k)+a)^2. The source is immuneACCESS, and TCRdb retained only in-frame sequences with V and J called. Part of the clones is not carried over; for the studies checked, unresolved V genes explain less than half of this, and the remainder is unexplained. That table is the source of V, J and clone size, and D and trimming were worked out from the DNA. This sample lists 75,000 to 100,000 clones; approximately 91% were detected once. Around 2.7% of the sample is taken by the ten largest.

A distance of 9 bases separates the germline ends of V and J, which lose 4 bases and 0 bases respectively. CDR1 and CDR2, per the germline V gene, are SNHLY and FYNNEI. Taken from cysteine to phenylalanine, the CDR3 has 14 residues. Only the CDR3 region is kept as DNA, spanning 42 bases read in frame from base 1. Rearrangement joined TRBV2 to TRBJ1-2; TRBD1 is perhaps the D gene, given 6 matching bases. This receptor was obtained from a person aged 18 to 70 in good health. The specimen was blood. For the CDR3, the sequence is CASSAGQSNYGYTF. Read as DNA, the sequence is TGTGCCAGCAGTGCCGGACAGTCTAACTATGGCTACACCTTC.